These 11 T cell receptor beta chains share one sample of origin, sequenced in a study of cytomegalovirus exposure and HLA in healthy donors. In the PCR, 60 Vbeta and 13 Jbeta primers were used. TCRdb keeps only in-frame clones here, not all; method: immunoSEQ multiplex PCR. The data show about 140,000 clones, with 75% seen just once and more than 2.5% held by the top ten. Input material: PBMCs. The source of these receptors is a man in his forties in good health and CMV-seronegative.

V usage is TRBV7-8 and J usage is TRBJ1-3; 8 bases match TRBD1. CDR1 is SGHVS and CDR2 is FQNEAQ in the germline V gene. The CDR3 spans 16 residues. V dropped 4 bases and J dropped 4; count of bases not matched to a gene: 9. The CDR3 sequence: CASSSRGQGAGNTIYF. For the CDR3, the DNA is TGTGCCAGCAGCTCTCGAGGGCAGGGGGCGGGAAACACCATATATTTT.

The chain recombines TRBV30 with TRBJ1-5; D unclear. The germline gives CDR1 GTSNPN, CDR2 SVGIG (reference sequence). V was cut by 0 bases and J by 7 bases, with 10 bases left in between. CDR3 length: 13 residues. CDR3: CAWSVRSQQPQHF. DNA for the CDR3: TGTGCCTGGAGTGTACGATCACAACAGCCCCAGCATTTT.

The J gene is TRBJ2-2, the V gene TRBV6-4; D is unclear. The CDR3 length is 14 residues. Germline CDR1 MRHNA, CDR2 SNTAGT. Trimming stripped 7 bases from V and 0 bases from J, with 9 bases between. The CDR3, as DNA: TGTGCCAGCAAGAATATAGCGAACACCGGGGAGCTGTTTTTT. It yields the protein CASKNIANTGELFF.

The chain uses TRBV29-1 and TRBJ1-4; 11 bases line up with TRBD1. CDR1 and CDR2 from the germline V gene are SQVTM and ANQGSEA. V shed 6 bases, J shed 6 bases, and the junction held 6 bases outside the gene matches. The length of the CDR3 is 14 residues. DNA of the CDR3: TGCAGCGTCCACTCGGGACAGGGGGATGAAAAACTGTTTTTT. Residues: CSVHSGQGDEKLFF.

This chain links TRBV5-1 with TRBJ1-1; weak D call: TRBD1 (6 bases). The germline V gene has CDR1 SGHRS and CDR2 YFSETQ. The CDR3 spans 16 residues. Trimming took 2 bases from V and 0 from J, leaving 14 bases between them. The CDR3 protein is CASSLYRAGMNTEAFF. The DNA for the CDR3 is TGCGCCAGCAGCTTATACAGGGCGGGTATGAACACTGAAGCTTTCTTT. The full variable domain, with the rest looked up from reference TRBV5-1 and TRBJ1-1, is KAGVTQTPRYLIKTRGQQVTLSCSPISGHRSVSWYQQTPGQGLQFLFEYFSETQRNKGNFPGRFSGRQFSNSRSEMNVSTLELGDSALYLCASSLYRAGMNTEAFFGQGTRLTVV.

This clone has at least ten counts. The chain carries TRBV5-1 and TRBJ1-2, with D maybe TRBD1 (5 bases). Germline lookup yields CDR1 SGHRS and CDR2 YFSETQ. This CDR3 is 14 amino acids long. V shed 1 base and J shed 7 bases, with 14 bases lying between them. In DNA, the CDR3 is TGCGCCAGCAGCTTGAGTAGCAGGGAATCTGGCTACACCTTC. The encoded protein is CASSLSSRESGYTF. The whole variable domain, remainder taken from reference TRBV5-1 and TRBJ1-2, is KAGVTQTPRYLIKTRGQQVTLSCSPISGHRSVSWYQQTPGQGLQFLFEYFSETQRNKGNFPGRFSGRQFSNSRSEMNVSTLELGDSALYLCASSLSSRESGYTFGSGTRLTVV.

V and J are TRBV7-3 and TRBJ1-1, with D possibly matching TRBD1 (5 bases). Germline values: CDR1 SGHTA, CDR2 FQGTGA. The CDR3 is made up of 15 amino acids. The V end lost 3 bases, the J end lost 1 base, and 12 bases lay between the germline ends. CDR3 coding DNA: TGTGCCAGCAGCTTGTGGGGGGGAACGAACACTGAAGCTTTCTTT. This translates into CASSLWGGTNTEAFF.

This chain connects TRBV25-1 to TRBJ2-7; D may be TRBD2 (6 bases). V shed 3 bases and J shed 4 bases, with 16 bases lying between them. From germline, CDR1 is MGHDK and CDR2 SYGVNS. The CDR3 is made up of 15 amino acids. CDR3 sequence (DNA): TGTGCCAGCAGTGACTCCGGGGGACCCAGGTACGAGCAGTACTTC. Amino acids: CASSDSGGPRYEQYF.

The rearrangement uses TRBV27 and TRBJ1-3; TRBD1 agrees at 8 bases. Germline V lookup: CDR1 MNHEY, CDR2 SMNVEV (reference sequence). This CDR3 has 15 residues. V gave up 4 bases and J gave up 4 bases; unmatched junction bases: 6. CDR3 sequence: CASSSRTGLGNTIYF. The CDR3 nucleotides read TGTGCCAGCAGTTCGCGGACAGGGCTCGGAAACACCATATATTTT.

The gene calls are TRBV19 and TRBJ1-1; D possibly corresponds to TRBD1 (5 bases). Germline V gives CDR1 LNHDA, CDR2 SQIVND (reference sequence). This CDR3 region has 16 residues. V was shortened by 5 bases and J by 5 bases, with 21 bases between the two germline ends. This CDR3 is CASSFLVWTTITEAFF. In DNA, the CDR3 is TGTGCCAGTAGTTTCCTCGTGTGGACAACAATAACTGAAGCTTTCTTT.

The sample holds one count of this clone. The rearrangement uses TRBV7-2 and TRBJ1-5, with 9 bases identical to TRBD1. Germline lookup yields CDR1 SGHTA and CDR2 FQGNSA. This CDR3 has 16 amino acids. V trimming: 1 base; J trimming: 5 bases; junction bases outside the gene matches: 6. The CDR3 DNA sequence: TGTGCCAGCAGCTTAGTCGGGACAGGGTTCCATCAGCCCCAGCATTTT. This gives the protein CASSLVGTGFHQPQHF.